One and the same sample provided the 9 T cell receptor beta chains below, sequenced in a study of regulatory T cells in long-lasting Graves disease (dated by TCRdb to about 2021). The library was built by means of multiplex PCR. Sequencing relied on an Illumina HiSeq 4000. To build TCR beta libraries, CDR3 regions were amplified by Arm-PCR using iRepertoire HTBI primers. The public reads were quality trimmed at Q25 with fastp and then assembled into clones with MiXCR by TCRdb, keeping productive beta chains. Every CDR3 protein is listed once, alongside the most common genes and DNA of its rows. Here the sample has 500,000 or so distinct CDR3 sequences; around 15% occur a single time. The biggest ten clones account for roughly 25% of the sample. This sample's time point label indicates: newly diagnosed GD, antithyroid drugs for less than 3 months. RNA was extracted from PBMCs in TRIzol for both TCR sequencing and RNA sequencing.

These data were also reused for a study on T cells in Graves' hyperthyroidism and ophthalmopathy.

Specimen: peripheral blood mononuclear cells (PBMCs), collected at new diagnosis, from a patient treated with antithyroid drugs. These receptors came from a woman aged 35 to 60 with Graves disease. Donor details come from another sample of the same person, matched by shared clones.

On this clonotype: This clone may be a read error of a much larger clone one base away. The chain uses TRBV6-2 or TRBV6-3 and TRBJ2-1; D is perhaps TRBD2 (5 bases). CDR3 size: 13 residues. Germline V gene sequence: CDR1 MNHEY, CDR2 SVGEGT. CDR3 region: CASNWGVYNERFF. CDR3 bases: TGTGCCAGCAATTGGGGAGTCTACAATGAGCGGTTCTTC.

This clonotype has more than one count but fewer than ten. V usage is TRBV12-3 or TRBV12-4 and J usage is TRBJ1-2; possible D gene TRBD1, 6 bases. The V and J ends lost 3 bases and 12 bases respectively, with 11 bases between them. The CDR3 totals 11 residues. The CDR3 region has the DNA TGTGCCAGCAGTTTCAGGGGCCTCAACACCTTC. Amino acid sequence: CASSFRGLNTF.

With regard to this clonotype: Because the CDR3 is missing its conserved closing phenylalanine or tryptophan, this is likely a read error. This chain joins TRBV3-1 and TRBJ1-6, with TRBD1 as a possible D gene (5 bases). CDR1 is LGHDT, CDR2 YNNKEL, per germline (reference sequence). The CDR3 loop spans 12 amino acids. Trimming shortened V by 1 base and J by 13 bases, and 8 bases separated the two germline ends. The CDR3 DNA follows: TGTGCCAGCAGCCAAGGGCCAGGGCCCCTCCACCTT. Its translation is CASSQGPGPLHL.

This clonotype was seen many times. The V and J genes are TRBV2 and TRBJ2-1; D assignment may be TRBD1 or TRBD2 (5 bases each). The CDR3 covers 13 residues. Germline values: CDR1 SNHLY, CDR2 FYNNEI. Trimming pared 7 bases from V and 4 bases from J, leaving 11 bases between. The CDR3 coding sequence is TGTGCCAGCATCCGGGACGGTTACAATGAGCAGTTCTTC. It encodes CASIRDGYNEQFF. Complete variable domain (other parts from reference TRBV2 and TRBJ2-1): EPEVTQTPSHQVTQMGQEVILRCVPISNHLYFYWYRQILGQKVEFLVSFYNNEISEKSEIFDDQFSVERPDGSNFTLKIRSTKLEDSAMYFCASIRDGYNEQFFGPGTRLTVL.

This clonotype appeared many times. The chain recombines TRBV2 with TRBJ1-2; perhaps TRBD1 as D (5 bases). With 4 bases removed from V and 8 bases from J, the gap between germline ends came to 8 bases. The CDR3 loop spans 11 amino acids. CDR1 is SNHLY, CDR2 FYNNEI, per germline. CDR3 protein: CASSGQHGYTF. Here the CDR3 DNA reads TGTGCCAGCAGTGGACAGCACGGCTACACCTTC.

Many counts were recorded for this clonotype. For the CDR3, the DNA is TGTGCCAGCAGCTCGGGAGGACAGGGGGCCTATGGCTACACCTTC. Translation gives CASSSGGQGAYGYTF. The chain joins TRBV7-8 to TRBJ1-2; 11 bases are shared with TRBD1. Trimming cost V 4 bases and J 4 bases; bases outside gene matches: 5. CDR3 length equals 15 residues. From germline, CDR1 is SGHVS and CDR2 FQNEAQ.

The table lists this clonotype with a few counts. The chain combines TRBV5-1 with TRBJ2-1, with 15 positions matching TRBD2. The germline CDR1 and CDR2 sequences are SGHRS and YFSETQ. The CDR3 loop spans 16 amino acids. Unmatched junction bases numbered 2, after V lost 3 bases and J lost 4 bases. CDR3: CASSWGLAGGYNEQFF. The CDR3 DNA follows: TGCGCCAGCAGCTGGGGACTAGCGGGGGGTTACAATGAGCAGTTCTTC.

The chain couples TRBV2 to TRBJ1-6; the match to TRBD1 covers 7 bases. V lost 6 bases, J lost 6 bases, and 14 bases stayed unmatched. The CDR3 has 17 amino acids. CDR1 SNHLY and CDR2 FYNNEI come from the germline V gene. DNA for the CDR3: TGTGCCAGCAGCGCCGGAGGGGGCGGAGGGTTTAATTCACCCCTCCACTTT. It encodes CASSAGGGGGFNSPLHF.

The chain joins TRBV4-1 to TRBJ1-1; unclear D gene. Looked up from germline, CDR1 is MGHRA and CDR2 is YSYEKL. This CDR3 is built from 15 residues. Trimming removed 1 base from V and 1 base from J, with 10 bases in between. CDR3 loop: CASSQVIPKNTEAFF. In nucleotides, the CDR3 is TGCGCCAGCAGCCAAGTAATTCCAAAGAACACTGAAGCTTTCTTT.